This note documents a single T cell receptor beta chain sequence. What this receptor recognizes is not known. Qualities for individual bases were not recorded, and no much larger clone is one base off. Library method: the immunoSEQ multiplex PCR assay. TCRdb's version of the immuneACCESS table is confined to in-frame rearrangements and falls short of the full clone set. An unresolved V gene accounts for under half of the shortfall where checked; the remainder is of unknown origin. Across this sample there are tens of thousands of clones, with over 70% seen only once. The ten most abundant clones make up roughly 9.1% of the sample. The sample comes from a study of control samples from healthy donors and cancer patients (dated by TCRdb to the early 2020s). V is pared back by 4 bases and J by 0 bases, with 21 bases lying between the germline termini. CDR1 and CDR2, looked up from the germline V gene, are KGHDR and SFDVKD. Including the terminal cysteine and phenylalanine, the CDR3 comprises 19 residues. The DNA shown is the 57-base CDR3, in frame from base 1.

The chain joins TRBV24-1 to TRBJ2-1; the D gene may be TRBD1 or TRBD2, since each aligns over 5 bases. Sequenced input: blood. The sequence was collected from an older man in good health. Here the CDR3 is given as CATSDRGFHEGSSYNEQFF. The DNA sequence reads TGTGCCACCAGTGACCGTGGTTTTCACGAGGGGAGCTCCTACAATGAGCAGTTCTTC.